This T cell receptor beta chain is drawn from a study of blood T cell repertoires in COVID-19. Study at large: The study drew acute and convalescent COVID-19 samples from the United States, Italy and Spain. T cells, B-cell-depleted T cells, or PBMCs supplied cDNA or gDNA.

There are a few counts of this clone. Per the study methods: Estimation of nucleated cell counts relied on the amplification of reference gene primers. Assay used: immunoSEQ multiplex PCR; TCRdb lists only in-frame clones, some missing. V and J calls and clone size follow that table, whereas D and trimming were derived from the DNA. Here the sample spans about 120,000 clones, more than 75% being singletons. CDR3 size: 15 residues. Germline-derived CDR1 and CDR2 are SNHLY and FYNNEI. V lost 3 bases and J lost 5, with 11 bases in between. This clonotype was obtained from a woman aged 70-85 years with acute or convalescent COVID-19. The J gene is TRBJ1-6, the V gene TRBV2; D is possibly TRBD1 (6 bases). Sequencing was done on a sample of peripheral blood. CDR3 sequence (DNA): TGTGCCAGCAGTGATTGGGCAGGGGATAATTCACCCCTCCACTTT. It encodes CASSDWAGDNSPLHF.